This T cell receptor (beta chain) was recovered during a study of beta chain features in type 1 diabetes. Study-level findings and limits: Moderate but significant shortening of TCRB CDR3s was recorded in all four CD4+ subsets from Type 1 diabetes patients.

On this clone itself: The target antigen is unknown. Other DNA sequences in this specimen translate into the identical CDR3.

The length of the CDR3 is 15 residues. Unmatched junction bases numbered 0, after V lost 3 bases and J lost 5 bases. Looked up from germline, CDR1 is KGHSH and CDR2 is LQKENI. The investigators reverse transcribed all of the isolated RNA, so they sequenced expressed TCRB transcripts. The data were produced by immunoSEQ multiplex PCR, yet TCRdb's version contains in-frame clones alone and is incomplete. This sample carries 300,000 to 350,000 clones, approximately 13% of them seen once, and the ten largest clones take about 0.015%. Sequenced: naive CD4+ T cells from blood. The chain uses TRBV18 and TRBJ2-3; 15 positions match TRBD2. The TCR comes from a young woman with type 1 diabetes. CDR3 DNA: TGTGCCAGCTCACCGGGACTAGCGGGAGGAGATACGCAGTATTTT. Translated: CASSPGLAGGDTQYF.